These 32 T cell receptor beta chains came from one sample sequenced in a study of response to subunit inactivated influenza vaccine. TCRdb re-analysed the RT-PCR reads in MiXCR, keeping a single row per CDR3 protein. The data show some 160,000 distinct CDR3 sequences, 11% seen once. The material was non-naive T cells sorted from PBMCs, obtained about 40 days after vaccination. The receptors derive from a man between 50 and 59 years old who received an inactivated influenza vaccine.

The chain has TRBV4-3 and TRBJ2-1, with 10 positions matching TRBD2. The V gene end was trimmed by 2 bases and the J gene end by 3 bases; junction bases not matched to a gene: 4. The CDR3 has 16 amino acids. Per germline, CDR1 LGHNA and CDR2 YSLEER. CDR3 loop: CASSQRVAGGYNEQFF. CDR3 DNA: TGCGCCAGCAGCCAAAGAGTAGCGGGAGGCTACAATGAGCAGTTCTTC.

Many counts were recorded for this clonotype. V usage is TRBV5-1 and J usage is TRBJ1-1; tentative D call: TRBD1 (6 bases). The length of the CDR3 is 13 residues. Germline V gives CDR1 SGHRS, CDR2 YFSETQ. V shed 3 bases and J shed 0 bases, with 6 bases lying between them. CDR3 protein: CASSWTVNTEAFF. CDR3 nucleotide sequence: TGCGCCAGCAGCTGGACAGTGAACACTGAAGCTTTCTTT.

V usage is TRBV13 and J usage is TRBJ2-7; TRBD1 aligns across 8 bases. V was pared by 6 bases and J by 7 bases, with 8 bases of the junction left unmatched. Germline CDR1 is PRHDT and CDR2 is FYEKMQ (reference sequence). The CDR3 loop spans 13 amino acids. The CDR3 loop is CASRYQGAREQYF. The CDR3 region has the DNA TGTGCCAGCAGGTATCAGGGGGCTCGAGAGCAGTACTTC.

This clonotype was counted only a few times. The CDR3 region is CASSRGLAGISGANVLTF. Here the CDR3 DNA reads TGTGCCAGCAGCAGGGGACTAGCGGGGATCTCTGGGGCCAACGTCCTGACTTTC. V gene TRBV27 combines with J gene TRBJ2-6; 13 positions match TRBD2. With V trimmed by 6 bases and J by 0 bases, 5 bases remained unmatched. This CDR3 has 18 amino acids. Per germline, CDR1 MNHEY and CDR2 SMNVEV (reference sequence).

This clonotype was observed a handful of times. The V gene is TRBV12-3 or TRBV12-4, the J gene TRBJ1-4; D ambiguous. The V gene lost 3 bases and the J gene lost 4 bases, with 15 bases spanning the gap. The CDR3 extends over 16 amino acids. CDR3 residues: CASSLGLTPDNEKLFF. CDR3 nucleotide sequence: TGTGCCAGCAGTTTGGGCCTTACCCCGGATAATGAAAAACTGTTTTTT.

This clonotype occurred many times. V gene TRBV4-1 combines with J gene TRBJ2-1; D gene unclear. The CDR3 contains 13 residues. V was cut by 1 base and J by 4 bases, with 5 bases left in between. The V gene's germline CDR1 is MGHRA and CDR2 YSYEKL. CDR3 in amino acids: CASSQVGYNEQFF. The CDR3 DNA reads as TGCGCCAGCAGCCAAGTGGGGTACAATGAGCAGTTCTTC.

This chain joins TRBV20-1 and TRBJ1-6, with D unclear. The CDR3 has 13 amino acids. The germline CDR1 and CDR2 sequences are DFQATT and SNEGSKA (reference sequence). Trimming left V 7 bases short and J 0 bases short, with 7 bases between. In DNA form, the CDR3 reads TGCAGTGTGGGGAACTCCTATAATTCACCCCTCCACTTT. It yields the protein CSVGNSYNSPLHF.

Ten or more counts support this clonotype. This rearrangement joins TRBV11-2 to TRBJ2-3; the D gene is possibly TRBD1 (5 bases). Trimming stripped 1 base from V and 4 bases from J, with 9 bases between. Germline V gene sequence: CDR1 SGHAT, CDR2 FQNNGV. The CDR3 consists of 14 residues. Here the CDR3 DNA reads TGTGCCAGCAGCTTAGTTGCAGGGCCAGATACGCAGTATTTT. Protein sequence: CASSLVAGPDTQYF.

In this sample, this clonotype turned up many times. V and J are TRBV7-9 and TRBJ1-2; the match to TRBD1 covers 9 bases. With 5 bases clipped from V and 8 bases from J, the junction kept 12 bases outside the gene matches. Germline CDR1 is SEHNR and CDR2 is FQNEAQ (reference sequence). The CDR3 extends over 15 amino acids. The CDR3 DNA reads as TGTGCCAGCAGCCCCGACAGGACAGGGGCGGAAGGCTACACCTTC. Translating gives CASSPDRTGAEGYTF.

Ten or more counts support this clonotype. DNA of the CDR3: TGTGCCAGCAGCTCCACGACTGTTAACACCGGGGAGCTGTTTTTT. Translation: CASSSTTVNTGELFF. The rearrangement uses TRBV11-1 and TRBJ2-2; D not resolved. Germline values: CDR1 SGHAT, CDR2 FQDESV (reference sequence). V lost 4 bases and J 2 bases, leaving 11 bases between the germline ends. This CDR3 is built from 15 residues.

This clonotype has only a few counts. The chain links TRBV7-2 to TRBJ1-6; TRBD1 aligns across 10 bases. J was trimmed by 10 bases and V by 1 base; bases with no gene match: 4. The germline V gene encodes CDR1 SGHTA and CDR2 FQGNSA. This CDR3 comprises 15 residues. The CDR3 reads CASSLEGQGWSPLHF. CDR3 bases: TGTGCCAGCAGCTTAGAGGGACAGGGGTGGTCACCCCTCCACTTT. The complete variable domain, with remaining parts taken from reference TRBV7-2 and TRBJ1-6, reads GAGVSQSPSNKVTEKGKDVELRCDPISGHTALYWYRQSLGQGLEFLIYFQGNSAPDKSGLPSDRFSAERTGGSVSTLTIQRTQQEDSAVYLCASSLEGQGWSPLHFGNGTRLTVT.

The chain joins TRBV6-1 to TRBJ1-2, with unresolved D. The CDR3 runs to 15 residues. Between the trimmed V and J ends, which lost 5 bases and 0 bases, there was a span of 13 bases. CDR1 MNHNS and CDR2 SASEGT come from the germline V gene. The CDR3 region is CASSPRGGTNYGYTF. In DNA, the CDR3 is TGTGCCAGCAGTCCTCGGGGAGGAACTAACTATGGCTACACCTTC.

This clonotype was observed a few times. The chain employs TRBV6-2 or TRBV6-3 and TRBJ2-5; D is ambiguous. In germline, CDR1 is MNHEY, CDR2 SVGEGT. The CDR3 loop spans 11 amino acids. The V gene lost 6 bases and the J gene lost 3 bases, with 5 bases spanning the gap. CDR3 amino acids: CASSHKETQYF. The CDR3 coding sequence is TGTGCCAGCAGCCATAAAGAGACCCAGTACTTC.

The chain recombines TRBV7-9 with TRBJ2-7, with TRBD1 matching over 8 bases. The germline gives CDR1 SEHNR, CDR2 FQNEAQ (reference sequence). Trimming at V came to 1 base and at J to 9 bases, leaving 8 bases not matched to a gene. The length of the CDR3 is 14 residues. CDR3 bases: TGTGCCAGCAGCTTAGGAGAGTTGGGGACAGGGCAGTACTTC. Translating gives CASSLGELGTGQYF.

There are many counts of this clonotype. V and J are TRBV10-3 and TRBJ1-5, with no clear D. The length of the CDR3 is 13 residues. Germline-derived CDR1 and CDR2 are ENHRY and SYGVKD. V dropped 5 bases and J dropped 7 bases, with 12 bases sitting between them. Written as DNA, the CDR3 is TGTGCCATCAGTTTACAGCCAGAACAGCCCCAGCATTTT. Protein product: CAISLQPEQPQHF.

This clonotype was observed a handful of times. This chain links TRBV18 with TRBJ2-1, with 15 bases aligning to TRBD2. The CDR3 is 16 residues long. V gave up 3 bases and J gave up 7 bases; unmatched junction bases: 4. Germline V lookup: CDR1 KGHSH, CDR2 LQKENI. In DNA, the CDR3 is TGTGCCAGCTCACCCGGGACTAGCGGGAGGAGGAATGAGCAGTTCTTC. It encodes CASSPGTSGRRNEQFF.

The CDR3, as DNA: TGTGCCAGCAGTCGTGGCGGGACTCACACCGGGGAGCTGTTTTTT. Translating gives CASSRGGTHTGELFF. The rearrangement joins TRBV12-3 or TRBV12-4 to TRBJ2-2; a weak D match, TRBD2 (6 bases). This CDR3 is built from 15 residues. Deletions cut 5 bases from V and 3 bases from J, with 13 bases between.

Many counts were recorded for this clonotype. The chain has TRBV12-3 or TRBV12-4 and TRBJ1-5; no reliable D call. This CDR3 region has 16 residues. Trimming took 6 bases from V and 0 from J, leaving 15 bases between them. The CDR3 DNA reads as TGTGCCAGCAGCCTTTTTGGAGGCAATAGCAATCAGCCCCAGCATTTT. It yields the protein CASSLFGGNSNQPQHF.

CDR3 nucleotide sequence: TGTGCCAGCAGTTACCCGGAACCCTATCAAGGCTACACCTTC. It yields the protein CASSYPEPYQGYTF. The rearrangement uses TRBV6-2 or TRBV6-3 and TRBJ1-2; D is uncertain. Looked up from germline, CDR1 is MNHEY and CDR2 is SVGEGT. The CDR3 runs 14 residues. V was clipped by 2 bases and J by 8 bases, with 15 bases between them.

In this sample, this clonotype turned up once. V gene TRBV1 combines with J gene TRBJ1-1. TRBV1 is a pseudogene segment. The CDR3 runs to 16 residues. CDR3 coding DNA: TGCACCAGCAGCCAAGAGCCAGCCTCCATGAACACTGAAGCTTTCTTT. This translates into CTSSQEPASMNTEAFF.

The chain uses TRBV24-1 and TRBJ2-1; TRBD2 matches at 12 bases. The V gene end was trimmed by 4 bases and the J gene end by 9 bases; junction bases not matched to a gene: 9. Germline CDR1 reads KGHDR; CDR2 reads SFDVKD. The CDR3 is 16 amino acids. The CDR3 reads CATSDPLAGGLSEQFF. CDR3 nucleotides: TGTGCCACCAGTGACCCACTAGCGGGGGGCCTCAGTGAGCAGTTCTTC.

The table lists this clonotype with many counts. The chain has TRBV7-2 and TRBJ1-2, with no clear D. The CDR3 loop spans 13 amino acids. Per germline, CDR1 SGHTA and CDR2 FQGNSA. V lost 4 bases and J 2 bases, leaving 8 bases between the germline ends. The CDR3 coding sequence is TGTGCCAGCAGCTCCGCATTGAACTATGGCTACACCTTC. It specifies CASSSALNYGYTF.

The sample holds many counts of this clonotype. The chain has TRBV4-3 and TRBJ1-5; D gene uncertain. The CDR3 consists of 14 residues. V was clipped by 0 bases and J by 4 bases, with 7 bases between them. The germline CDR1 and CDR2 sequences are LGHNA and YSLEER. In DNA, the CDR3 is TGCGCCAGCAGCCAAGAATCCGGGAATCAGCCCCAGCATTTT. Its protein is CASSQESGNQPQHF.

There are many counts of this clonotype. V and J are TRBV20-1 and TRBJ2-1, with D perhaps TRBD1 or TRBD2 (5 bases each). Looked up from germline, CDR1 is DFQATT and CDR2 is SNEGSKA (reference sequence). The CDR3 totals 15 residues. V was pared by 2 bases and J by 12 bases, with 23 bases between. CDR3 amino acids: CSARRRRDPLPVQFF. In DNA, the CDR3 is TGCAGTGCTAGACGCCGCCGGGACCCTCTCCCGGTGCAGTTCTTC.

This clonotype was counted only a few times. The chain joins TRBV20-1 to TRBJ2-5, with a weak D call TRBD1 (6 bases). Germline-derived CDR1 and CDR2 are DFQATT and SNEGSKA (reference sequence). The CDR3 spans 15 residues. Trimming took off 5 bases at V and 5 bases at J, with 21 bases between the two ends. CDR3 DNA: TGCAGTGCTGACAATCTACAGGGTAAAGGGGAGACCCAGTACTTC. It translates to CSADNLQGKGETQYF.

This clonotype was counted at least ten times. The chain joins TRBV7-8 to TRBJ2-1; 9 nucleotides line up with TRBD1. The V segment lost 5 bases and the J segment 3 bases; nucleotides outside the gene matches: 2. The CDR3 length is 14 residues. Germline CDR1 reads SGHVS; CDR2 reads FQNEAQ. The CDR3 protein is CASSVTGGYNEQFF. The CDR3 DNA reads TGTGCCAGCAGCGTGACAGGGGGCTACAATGAGCAGTTCTTC.

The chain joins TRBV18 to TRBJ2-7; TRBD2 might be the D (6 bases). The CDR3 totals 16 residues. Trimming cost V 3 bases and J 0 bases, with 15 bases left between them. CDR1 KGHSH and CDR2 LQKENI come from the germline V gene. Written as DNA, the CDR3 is TGTGCCAGCTCACCCCCGGGACTCTGGGGCTCCTACGAGCAGTACTTC. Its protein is CASSPPGLWGSYEQYF.

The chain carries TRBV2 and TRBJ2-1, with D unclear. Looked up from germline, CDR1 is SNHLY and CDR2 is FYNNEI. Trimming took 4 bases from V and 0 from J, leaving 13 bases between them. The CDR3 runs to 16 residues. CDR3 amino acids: CASSVERQSSYNEQFF. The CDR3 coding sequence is TGTGCCAGCAGTGTTGAGCGCCAGAGCTCCTACAATGAGCAGTTCTTC.

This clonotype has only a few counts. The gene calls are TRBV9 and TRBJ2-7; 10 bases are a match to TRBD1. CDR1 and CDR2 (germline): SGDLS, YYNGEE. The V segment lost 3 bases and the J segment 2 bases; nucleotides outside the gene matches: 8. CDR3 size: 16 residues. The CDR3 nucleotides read TGTGCCAGCAGCGCCTCTCCCGGGACAGGGGCCTACGAGCAGTACTTC. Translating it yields CASSASPGTGAYEQYF. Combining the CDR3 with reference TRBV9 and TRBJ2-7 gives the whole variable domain DSGVTQTPKHLITATGQRVTLRCSPRSGDLSVYWYQQSLDQGLQFLIQYYNGEERAKGNILERFSAQQFPDLHSELNLSSLELGDSALYFCASSASPGTGAYEQYFGPGTRLTVT.

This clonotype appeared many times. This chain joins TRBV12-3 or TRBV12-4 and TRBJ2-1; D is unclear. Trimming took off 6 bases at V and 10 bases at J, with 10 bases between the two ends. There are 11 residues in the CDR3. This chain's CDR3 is CASRVRSEQFF. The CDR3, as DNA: TGTGCCAGCAGGGTTAGATCGGAGCAGTTCTTC.

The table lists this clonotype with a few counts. The CDR3 reads CASKGLAGVIGELFF. CDR3 DNA sequence: TGTGCCAGCAAGGGGTTAGCGGGAGTTATCGGGGAGCTGTTTTTT. The chain carries TRBV9 and TRBJ2-2; 9 bases line up with TRBD2. The CDR3 is 15 amino acids. The J segment lost 7 bases and the V segment lost 6 bases, leaving 10 bases of the junction unmatched. CDR1 SGDLS and CDR2 YYNGEE come from the germline V gene.

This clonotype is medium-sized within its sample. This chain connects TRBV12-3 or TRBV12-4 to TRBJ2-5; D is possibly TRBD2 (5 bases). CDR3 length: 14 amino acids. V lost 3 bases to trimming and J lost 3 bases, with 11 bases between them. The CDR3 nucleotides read TGTGCCAGCAGTTTTGAGTCTAGCAAAGAGACCCAGTACTTC. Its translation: CASSFESSKETQYF.